This T cell receptor (beta chain) was sequenced during a study of early T cells in non-severe SARS-CoV-2 infection. This CDR3 has 12 residues. The V and J ends lost 5 bases and 7 bases, in that order; junction bases with no gene match: 3. The germline gives CDR1 SGHRS, CDR2 YFSETQ. Each CDR3 protein is one row after TCRdb ran MiXCR on the 5' RACE reads. In the table there are some 48,000 distinct CDR3 sequences, about 7.8% of which are singletons. This clonotype was detected a few times. V is TRBV5-1 and J is TRBJ2-7; the match to TRBD2 covers 10 bases. The sequencing sample was made of whole blood. The sequence came from an adult who was a healthcare worker with PCR-confirmed SARS-CoV-2 infection or an uninfected control (not recorded which). The CDR3 loop is CASSLAGEEQYF. The CDR3 DNA is TGCGCCAGCAGTCTAGCGGGGGAGGAGCAGTACTTC.